This T cell receptor beta chain is drawn from a study of metastatic and nonmetastatic thyroid tumors. Overall study: Across blood and tumor or nodule tissue, repertoires from malignant and benign thyroid patients were compared with one another.

The sample holds many counts of this clone. The entire patient cohort was treatment-naive prior to thyroid surgery. In the original analysis: Using the CDR3 differences seen across clinicopathological groups, the authors built a distant-metastasis classifier for papillary thyroid cancer, which was meant to discriminate distant-metastatic patients. TCRdb re-called clones from the PCR reads using MiXCR. TCRdb, rather than the study authors, made the V and J calls. The sample holds around 53,000 clones, roughly 15% seen once. This sequence was found in a female donor with papillary thyroid cancer or a benign thyroid nodule (not recorded which). Some clones in this sample may be carry-over from other donors' samples. Sequencing input: blood.

The CDR3 DNA is TGTGCCAGCAGTGAATTAAGAAGCGGGAGTGGAGATACGCAGTATTTT. Translating it yields CASSELRSGSGDTQYF. The V call is TRBV25-1, the J call TRBJ2-3, with 8 bases matching TRBD2. The V gene end was trimmed by 1 base and the J gene end by 5 bases; junction bases not matched to a gene: 8. The CDR3 totals 16 residues. CDR1 is MGHDK, CDR2 SYGVNS, per germline. Full variable domain (rest looked up from reference TRBV25-1 and TRBJ2-3): EADIYQTPRYLVIGTGKKITLECSQTMGHDKMYWYQQDPGMELHLIHYSYGVNSTEKGDLSSESTVSRIRTEHFPLTLESARPSHTSQYLCASSELRSGSGDTQYFGPGTRLTVL.